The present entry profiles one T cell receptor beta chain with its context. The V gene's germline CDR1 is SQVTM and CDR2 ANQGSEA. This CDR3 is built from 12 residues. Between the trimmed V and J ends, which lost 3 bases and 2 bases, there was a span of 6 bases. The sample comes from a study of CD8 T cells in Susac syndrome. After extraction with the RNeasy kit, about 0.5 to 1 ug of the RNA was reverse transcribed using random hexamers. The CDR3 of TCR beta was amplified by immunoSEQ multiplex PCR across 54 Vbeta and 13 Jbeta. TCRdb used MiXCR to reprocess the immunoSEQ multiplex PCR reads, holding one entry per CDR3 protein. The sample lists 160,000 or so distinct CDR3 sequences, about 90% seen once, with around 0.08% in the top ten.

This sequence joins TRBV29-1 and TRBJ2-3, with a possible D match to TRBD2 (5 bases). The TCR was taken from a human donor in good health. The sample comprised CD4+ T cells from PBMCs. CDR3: CSVDSVTDTQYF. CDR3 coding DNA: TGCAGCGTTGATAGCGTCACAGATACGCAGTATTTT.